What follows describes a single T cell receptor (beta chain). The antigen is not known. Noted treatment: approximately 9-day PBMC culture with coronavirus spike peptide pools or control peptides (ViraFEST assay). An Oncomine TCR Beta short-read assay was used to sequence the DNA from cultured CD4+ T cells. Each CDR3 protein is one row after TCRdb ran MiXCR on the PCR reads. The table shows about 20,000 distinct CDR3 sequences, with around 44% occurring only once. The data originate from a study of vaccination and CD4 T cells after COVID-19. There are 16 residues in the CDR3. Germline V lookup: CDR1 SGDLS, CDR2 YYNGEE. J gave up 2 bases and V 0 bases, and 6 bases lay outside the gene matches.

Sequencing was performed on CD4+ T cells from blood, cultured in vitro. This sequence joins TRBV9 and TRBJ2-5, with 8 positions matching TRBD1. The TCR originated in a human donor who had recovered from COVID-19. This CDR3 is CASSVVGTGRQETQYF. CDR3 DNA: TGTGCCAGCAGCGTAGTAGGGACAGGCAGGCAAGAGACCCAGTACTTC.